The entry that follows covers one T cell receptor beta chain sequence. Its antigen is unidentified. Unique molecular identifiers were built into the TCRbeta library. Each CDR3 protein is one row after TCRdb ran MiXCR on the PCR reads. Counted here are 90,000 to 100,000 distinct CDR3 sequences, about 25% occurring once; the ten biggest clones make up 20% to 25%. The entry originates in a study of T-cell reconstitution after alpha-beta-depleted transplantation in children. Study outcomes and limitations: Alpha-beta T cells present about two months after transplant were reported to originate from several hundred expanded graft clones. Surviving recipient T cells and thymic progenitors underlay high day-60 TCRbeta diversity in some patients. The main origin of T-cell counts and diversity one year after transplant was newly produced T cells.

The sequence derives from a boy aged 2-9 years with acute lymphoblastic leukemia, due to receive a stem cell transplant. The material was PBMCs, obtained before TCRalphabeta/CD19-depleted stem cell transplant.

The CDR3 reads CASSWSVGQGEGGYTF. CDR3 nucleotides: TGTGCCAGCAGCTGGTCGGTGGGACAGGGTGAGGGTGGCTACACCTTC. The genes are TRBV7-2 and TRBJ1-2; 9 nucleotides line up with TRBD1. The CDR3 extends over 16 amino acids. Germline values: CDR1 SGHTA, CDR2 FQGNSA. V shed 4 bases, J shed 7 bases, and the junction held 13 bases outside the gene matches.